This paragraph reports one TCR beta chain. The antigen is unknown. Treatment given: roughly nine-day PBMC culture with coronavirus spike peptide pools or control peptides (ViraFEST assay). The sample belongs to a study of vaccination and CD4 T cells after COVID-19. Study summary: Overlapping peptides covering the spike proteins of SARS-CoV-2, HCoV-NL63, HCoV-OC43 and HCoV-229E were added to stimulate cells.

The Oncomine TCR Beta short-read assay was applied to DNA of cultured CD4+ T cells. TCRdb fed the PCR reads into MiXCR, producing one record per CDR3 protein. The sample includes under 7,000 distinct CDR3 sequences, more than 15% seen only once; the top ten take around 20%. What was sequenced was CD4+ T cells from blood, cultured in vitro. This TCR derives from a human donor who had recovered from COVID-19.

CDR3 sequence (DNA): TGTGCCAGCAGCTCCCCGACAGGGACTAATGAAAAACTGTTTTTT. Translated: CASSSPTGTNEKLFF. V is TRBV7-8 and J is TRBJ1-4, with TRBD1 matching over 7 bases. This CDR3 is built from 15 residues. V was pared by 4 bases and J by 2 bases, with 4 bases of the junction left unmatched. Germline V gene sequence: CDR1 SGHVS, CDR2 FQNEAQ.